The 23 T cell receptor beta chains below were found in one sample sequenced in a study of shared clonotypes between healthy human individuals. Assay used: immunoSEQ multiplex PCR; TCRdb lists only in-frame clones, some missing. The sample yields some 630,000 clones, 55% to 75% seen once. Sequenced: memory CD4+ T cells sorted from blood. Noted subset: CD45RA-negative fraction. The receptors shown here come from a woman aged 25 to 39 in good health.

CDR3 amino acids: CASSLAGGAVYEQYF. The CDR3 coding sequence is TGTGCCAGCAGTTTAGCAGGGGGTGCCGTCTACGAGCAGTACTTC. This chain joins TRBV27 and TRBJ2-7, with 7 bases aligning to TRBD1. With V trimmed by 2 bases and J by 3 bases, 7 bases remained unmatched. CDR3 length equals 15 residues. Germline V CDR1 and CDR2: MNHEY, SMNVEV (reference sequence).

About this clone itself: The sample contains more than one DNA sequence encoding this CDR3. J is TRBJ1-1 and V is TRBV11-3, with a possible D match to TRBD1 (5 bases). Germline-derived CDR1 and CDR2 are SGHNT and YENEEA. Trimming removed 3 bases at V and 3 bases at J, with 8 bases between. CDR3 length equals 13 residues. The DNA of the CDR3 is TGTGCCAGCAGCTTGGGAGGGGACACTGAAGCTTTCTTT. Translated: CASSLGGDTEAFF. Using reference TRBV11-3 and TRBJ1-1 for the parts outside the CDR3, the full variable domain is EAGVVQSPRYKIIEKKQPVAFWCNPISGHNTLYWYLQNLGQGPELLIRYENEEAVDDSQLPKDRFSAERLKGVDSTLKIQPAELGDSAVYLCASSLGGDTEAFFGQGTRLTVV.

This clone appeared a few times. The V and J genes are TRBV29-1 and TRBJ2-7, with D uncertain. This CDR3 is 13 amino acids long. The V and J ends lost 0 bases and 6 bases respectively, with 12 bases between them. Per germline, CDR1 SQVTM and CDR2 ANQGSEA. CDR3: CSVEDDTSPEQYF. In DNA form, the CDR3 reads TGCAGCGTTGAAGATGATACCTCCCCCGAGCAGTACTTC.

The J gene is TRBJ2-3, the V gene TRBV28, with D possibly matching TRBD2 (6 bases). V lost 6 bases and J lost 5, with 15 bases in between. This CDR3 is 14 amino acids long. Per the germline V gene, CDR1 is MDHEN and CDR2 is SYDVKM. The CDR3 protein is CASRSGGVKDTQYF. In DNA form, the CDR3 reads TGTGCCAGCAGGTCCGGGGGAGTCAAAGATACGCAGTATTTT.

V is TRBV2 and J is TRBJ2-7, with a tentative D call TRBD2 (5 bases). Trimming left V 4 bases short and J 5 bases short, with 9 bases between. The germline V gene encodes CDR1 SNHLY and CDR2 FYNNEI. The CDR3 is 12 amino acids. The DNA of the CDR3 is TGTGCCAGCAGTGTGGTGGGAGACGAGCAGTACTTC. As protein: CASSVVGDEQYF.

This sequence joins TRBV11-2 and TRBJ2-7, with 11 bases fitting TRBD2. Germline V lookup: CDR1 SGHAT, CDR2 FQNNGV. The CDR3 covers 14 residues. With 3 bases clipped from V and 6 bases from J, the junction kept 4 bases outside the gene matches. The chain's CDR3 is CASSFSLAGGEQYF. CDR3 coding DNA: TGTGCCAGCAGCTTTAGCCTAGCGGGAGGCGAGCAGTACTTC. Using reference TRBV11-2 and TRBJ2-7 for the parts outside the CDR3, the full variable domain is EAGVAQSPRYKIIEKRQSVAFWCNPISGHATLYWYQQILGQGPKLLIQFQNNGVVDDSQLPKDRFSAERLKGVDSTLKIQPAKLEDSAVYLCASSFSLAGGEQYFGPGTRLTVT.

This clone was seen only a few times. This chain's CDR3 is CASNGRNGYTF. CDR3 nucleotides: TGTGCCAGTAACGGAAGGAATGGCTACACCTTC. V and J are TRBV19 and TRBJ1-2; D gene unclear. CDR3 size: 11 residues. V gave up 7 bases and J gave up 6 bases, with 9 bases separating them. Germline V gene data show CDR1 as LNHDA and CDR2 as SQIVND (reference sequence).

This chain links TRBV10-3 with TRBJ2-7, with 10 bases that match TRBD2. The CDR3 sequence is 13 residues long. Trimming removed 7 bases from V and 3 bases from J; junction bases left unmatched: 3. Germline V CDR1 and CDR2: ENHRY, SYGVKD. CDR3 protein: CAINPSGSYEQYF. CDR3 DNA: TGTGCCATCAACCCTAGCGGGAGCTACGAGCAGTACTTC.

This clone was seen a single time. The chain has TRBV6-1 and TRBJ2-7; 8 nucleotides match TRBD1. V shed 8 bases and J 3 bases; nucleotides not matched to a gene: 6. This CDR3 is built from 13 residues. The germline gives CDR1 MNHNS, CDR2 SASEGT. In DNA form, the CDR3 reads TGTGCCAGCGGTCTGGACAGGGACTACGAGCAGTACTTC. This encodes CASGLDRDYEQYF.

This clone has more than one count but fewer than ten. The identical CDR3 is also encoded by other nucleotide sequences in the sample. CDR3 region: CASSSPGQGVYEQYF. CDR3 coding DNA: TGTGCCAGCAGTTCACCGGGACAGGGGGTCTACGAGCAGTACTTC. This sequence joins TRBV27 and TRBJ2-7; 11 bases align to TRBD1. The CDR3 is 15 residues long. Germline V gene sequence: CDR1 MNHEY, CDR2 SMNVEV (reference sequence). After removal of 4 bases from V and 3 bases from J, the junction contained 5 bases not matched to a gene.

V is TRBV18 and J is TRBJ2-3; D may be TRBD2 (6 bases). This CDR3 region has 15 residues. Germline assignment: CDR1 KGHSH and CDR2 LQKENI. The ends were cut back, 3 bases at V and 2 bases at J, with 12 bases in the middle. CDR3 loop: CASSPGGSTTDTQYF. As DNA, the CDR3 is TGTGCCAGCTCACCGGGGGGATCAACCACAGATACGCAGTATTTT.

To note about this clone: The same CDR3 also results from other DNA sequences found in this sample. The gene calls are TRBV10-3 and TRBJ1-2, with 8 bases lining up with TRBD1. The length of the CDR3 is 15 residues. CDR1 and CDR2 (germline): ENHRY, SYGVKD. Losses at the gene ends were 0 bases for V and 1 base for J; bases not matched to a gene: 1. The CDR3, as DNA: TGTGCCATCAGTGAGTCTACAGGGGGTAACTATGGCTACACCTTC. Its translation is CAISESTGGNYGYTF.

The rearrangement links TRBV4-1 to TRBJ2-1, with D possibly TRBD2 on 6 matching bases. CDR3 length: 15 amino acids. Germline values: CDR1 MGHRA, CDR2 YSYEKL. V gave up 0 bases and J gave up 7 bases, with 13 bases separating them. The CDR3 is CASSQELAANNEQFF. CDR3 coding DNA: TGCGCCAGCAGCCAAGAACTAGCCGCGAATAATGAGCAGTTCTTC.

V gene TRBV9 combines with J gene TRBJ2-2; D not resolved. Germline CDR1 SGDLS, CDR2 YYNGEE. Trimming shortened V by 0 bases and J by 0 bases, and 3 bases separated the two germline ends. There are 14 residues in the CDR3. In nucleotides, the CDR3 is TGTGCCAGCAGCGTAGGTACGAACACCGGGGAGCTGTTTTTT. It specifies CASSVGTNTGELFF.

A single count supports this clone. The same CDR3 is also encoded by other DNA sequences in this sample. This chain joins TRBV5-1 and TRBJ1-5; D is ambiguous. V was clipped by 2 bases and J by 4 bases, with 7 bases between them. Per germline, CDR1 SGHRS and CDR2 YFSETQ. This CDR3 contains 13 residues. CDR3 protein: CASSLGRNQPQHF. The CDR3 DNA reads TGCGCCAGCAGCTTAGGCAGGAATCAGCCCCAGCATTTT.

The rearrangement uses TRBV27 and TRBJ2-7; D is ambiguous. V lost 9 bases and J lost 0, with 6 bases in between. The V gene's germline CDR1 is MNHEY and CDR2 SMNVEV (reference sequence). CDR3 length: 11 amino acids. The CDR3 loop reads CASHSSYEQYF. The DNA of the CDR3 is TGTGCCAGTCACAGCTCCTACGAGCAGTACTTC.

This clone was seen a handful of times. The rearrangement links TRBV7-2 to TRBJ2-3, with 7 bases that match TRBD1. V shed 5 bases, J shed 4 bases, and the junction held 9 bases outside the gene matches. Per germline, CDR1 SGHTA and CDR2 FQGNSA. This CDR3 has 15 residues. For the CDR3, the DNA is TGTGCCAGCAGCCCACAGCGACAGGGTTCAGATACGCAGTATTTT. This translates into CASSPQRQGSDTQYF.

The V gene is TRBV19, the J gene TRBJ2-5, with TRBD1 as a possible D gene (6 bases). Trimming pared 2 bases from V and 5 bases from J, leaving 9 bases between. The CDR3 has 13 amino acids. Germline V gene data show CDR1 as LNHDA and CDR2 as SQIVND (reference sequence). In DNA, the CDR3 is TGTGCCAGTAGTATACAGGGGACGGAGACCCAGTACTTC. Its protein product is CASSIQGTETQYF.

The chain links TRBV28 to TRBJ2-1; 9 positions match TRBD1. Germline V gene sequence: CDR1 MDHEN, CDR2 SYDVKM. Unmatched junction bases numbered 5, after V lost 7 bases and J lost 4 bases. This CDR3 comprises 14 residues. For the CDR3, the DNA is TGTGCCAGCATCCGGGACAGGGTGTACAATGAGCAGTTCTTC. This gives the protein CASIRDRVYNEQFF.

The CDR3, as DNA: TGTGCCAGCAGTCCCCGAATTTTGGGTAACGAGCAGTACTTC. The encoded protein is CASSPRILGNEQYF. V and J are TRBV27 and TRBJ2-7; D gene uncertain. V dropped 5 bases and J dropped 5 bases, with 16 bases sitting between them. CDR3 length equals 14 residues. Germline V gives CDR1 MNHEY, CDR2 SMNVEV (reference sequence).

In its sample, this clone was seen a few times. The V gene is TRBV7-9, the J gene TRBJ1-2; D gene ambiguous. Trimming took 3 bases from V and 4 from J, leaving 9 bases between them. Germline V gives CDR1 SEHNR, CDR2 FQNEAQ (reference sequence). The CDR3 runs to 13 residues. The CDR3 sequence is CASSFVGSYGYTF. Written as DNA, the CDR3 is TGTGCCAGCAGCTTTGTAGGTAGCTATGGCTACACCTTC.

This chain connects TRBV7-9 to TRBJ1-2; the D is unclear. V gave up 1 base and J gave up 2 bases, with 17 bases separating them. Germline lookup yields CDR1 SEHNR and CDR2 FQNEAQ (reference sequence). There are 17 residues in the CDR3. CDR3 sequence (DNA): TGTGCCAGCAGCTTAGGGAGCCTCAAAGCCCCAAACTATGGCTACACCTTC. It translates to CASSLGSLKAPNYGYTF.

The rearrangement joins TRBV20-1 to TRBJ2-7; D unclear. From germline, CDR1 is DFQATT and CDR2 SNEGSKA (reference sequence). V shed 2 bases and J shed 1 base, with 0 bases lying between them. This CDR3 has 10 amino acids. DNA for the CDR3: TGCAGTGCTAGATCCTACGAGCAGTACTTC. It codes for CSARSYEQYF.